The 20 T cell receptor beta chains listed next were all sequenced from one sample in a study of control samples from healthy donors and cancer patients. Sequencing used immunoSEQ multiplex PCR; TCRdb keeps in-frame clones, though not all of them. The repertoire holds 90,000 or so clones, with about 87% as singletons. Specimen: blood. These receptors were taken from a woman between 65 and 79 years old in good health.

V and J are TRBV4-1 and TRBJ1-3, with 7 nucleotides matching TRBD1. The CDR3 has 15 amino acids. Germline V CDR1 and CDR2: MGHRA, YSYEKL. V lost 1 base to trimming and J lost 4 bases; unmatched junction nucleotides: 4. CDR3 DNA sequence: TGCGCCAGCAGCCAAGGGCAGGGACAGGGAAACACCATATATTTT. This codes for CASSQGQGQGNTIYF.

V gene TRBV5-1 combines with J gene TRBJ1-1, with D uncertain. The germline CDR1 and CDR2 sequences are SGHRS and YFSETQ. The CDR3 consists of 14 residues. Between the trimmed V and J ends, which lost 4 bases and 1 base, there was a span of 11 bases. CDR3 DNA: TGCGCCAGCAGCCACGGAGACTCGAACACTGAAGCTTTCTTT. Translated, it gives CASSHGDSNTEAFF.

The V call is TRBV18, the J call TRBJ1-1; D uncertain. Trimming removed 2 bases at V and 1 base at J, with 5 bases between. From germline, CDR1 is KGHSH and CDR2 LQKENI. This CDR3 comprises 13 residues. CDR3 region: CASSPGQNTEAFF. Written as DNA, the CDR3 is TGTGCCAGCTCACCAGGGCAGAACACTGAAGCTTTCTTT.

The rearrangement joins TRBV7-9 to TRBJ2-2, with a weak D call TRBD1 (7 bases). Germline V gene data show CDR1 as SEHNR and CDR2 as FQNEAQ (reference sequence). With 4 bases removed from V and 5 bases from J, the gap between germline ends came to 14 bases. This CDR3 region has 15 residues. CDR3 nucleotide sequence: TGTGCCAGCAGCTCCCGCAGGGGGGTTACCGGGGAGCTGTTTTTT. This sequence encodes CASSSRRGVTGELFF.

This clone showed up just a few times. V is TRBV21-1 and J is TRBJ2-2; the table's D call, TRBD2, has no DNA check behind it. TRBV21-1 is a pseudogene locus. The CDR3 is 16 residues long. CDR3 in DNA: TGTGCCAGCAGCCCGCGACTAGCGGAGAACACCGGGGAGCTGTTTTTT. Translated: CASSPRLAENTGELFF.

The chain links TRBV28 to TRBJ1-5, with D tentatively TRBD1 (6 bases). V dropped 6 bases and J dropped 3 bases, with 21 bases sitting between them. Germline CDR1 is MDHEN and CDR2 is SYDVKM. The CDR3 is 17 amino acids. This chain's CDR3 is CASSSPLLTGNNQPQHF. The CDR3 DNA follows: TGTGCCAGCAGCTCCCCACTCCTTACAGGGAACAATCAGCCCCAGCATTTT.

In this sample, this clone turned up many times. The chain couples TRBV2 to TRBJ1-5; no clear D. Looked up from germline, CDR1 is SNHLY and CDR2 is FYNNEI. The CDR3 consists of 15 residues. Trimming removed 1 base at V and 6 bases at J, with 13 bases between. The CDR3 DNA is TGTGCCAGCAGTGAAGGTGGGGTTTTCGGTCAGCCCCAGCATTTT. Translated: CASSEGGVFGQPQHF.

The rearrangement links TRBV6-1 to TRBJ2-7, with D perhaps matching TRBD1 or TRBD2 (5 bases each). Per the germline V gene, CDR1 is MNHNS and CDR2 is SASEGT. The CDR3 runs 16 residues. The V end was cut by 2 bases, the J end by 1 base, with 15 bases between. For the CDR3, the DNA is TGTGCCAGCAGTGAACTCGGGACGGCCCTTTCCTACGAGCAGTACTTC. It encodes CASSELGTALSYEQYF.

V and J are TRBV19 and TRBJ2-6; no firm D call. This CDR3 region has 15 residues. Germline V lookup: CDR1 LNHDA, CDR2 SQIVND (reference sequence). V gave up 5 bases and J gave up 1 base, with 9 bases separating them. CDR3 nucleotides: TGTGCCAGTAGTGCGCAGGCGTCTGGGGCCAACGTCCTGACTTTC. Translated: CASSAQASGANVLTF.

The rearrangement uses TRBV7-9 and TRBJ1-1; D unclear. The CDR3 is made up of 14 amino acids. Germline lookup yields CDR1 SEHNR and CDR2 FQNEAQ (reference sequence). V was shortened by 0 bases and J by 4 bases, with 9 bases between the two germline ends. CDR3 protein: CASSLAGRGTEAFF. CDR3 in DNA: TGTGCCAGCAGCTTAGCCGGGAGAGGCACTGAAGCTTTCTTT.

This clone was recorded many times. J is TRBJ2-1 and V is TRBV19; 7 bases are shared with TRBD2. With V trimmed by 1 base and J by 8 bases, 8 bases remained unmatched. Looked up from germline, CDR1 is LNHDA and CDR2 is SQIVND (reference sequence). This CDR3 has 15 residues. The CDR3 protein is CASSIAQTSSHEQFF. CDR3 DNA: TGTGCCAGTAGTATAGCCCAGACTAGCTCCCATGAGCAGTTCTTC.

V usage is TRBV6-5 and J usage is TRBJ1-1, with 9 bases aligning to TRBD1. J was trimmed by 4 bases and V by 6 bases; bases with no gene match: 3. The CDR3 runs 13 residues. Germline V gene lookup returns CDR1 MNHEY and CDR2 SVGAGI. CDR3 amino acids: CASRPTGGTEAFF. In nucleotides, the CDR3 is TGTGCCAGCAGACCGACAGGGGGCACTGAAGCTTTCTTT.

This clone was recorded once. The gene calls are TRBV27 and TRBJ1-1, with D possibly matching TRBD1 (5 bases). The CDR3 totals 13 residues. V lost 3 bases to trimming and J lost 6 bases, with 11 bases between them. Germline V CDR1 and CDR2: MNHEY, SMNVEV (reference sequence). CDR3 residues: CASSFGGYAEAFF. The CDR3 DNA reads TGTGCCAGCAGTTTTGGGGGGTACGCTGAAGCTTTCTTT.

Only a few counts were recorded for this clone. The CDR3 bases are TGTGCCAGCAGTTACTCGGGGACAGCCCCCTACGAGCAGTACTTC. Protein product: CASSYSGTAPYEQYF. The gene calls are TRBV6-2 or TRBV6-3 and TRBJ2-7; 7 bases match TRBD1. The germline gives CDR1 MNHEY, CDR2 SVGEGT. The J segment lost 2 bases and the V segment lost 0 bases, leaving 4 bases of the junction unmatched. CDR3 size: 15 residues.

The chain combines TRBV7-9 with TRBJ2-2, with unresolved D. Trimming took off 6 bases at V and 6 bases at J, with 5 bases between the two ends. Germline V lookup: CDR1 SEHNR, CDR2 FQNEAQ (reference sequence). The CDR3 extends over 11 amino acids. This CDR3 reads CASRAAGELFF. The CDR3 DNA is TGTGCCAGCAGGGCGGCCGGGGAGCTGTTTTTT.

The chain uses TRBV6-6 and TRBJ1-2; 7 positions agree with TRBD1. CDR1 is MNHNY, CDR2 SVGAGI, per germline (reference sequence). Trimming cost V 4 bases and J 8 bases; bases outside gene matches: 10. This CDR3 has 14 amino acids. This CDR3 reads CASSWTTGLGGYTF. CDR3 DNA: TGTGCCAGCAGTTGGACGACAGGGCTAGGGGGCTACACCTTC.

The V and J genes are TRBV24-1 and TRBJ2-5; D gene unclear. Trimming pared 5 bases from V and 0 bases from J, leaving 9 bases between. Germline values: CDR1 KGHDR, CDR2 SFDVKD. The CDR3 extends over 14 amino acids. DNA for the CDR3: TGTGCCACCAGTGCTATGGGAAACCAAGAGACCCAGTACTTC. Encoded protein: CATSAMGNQETQYF.

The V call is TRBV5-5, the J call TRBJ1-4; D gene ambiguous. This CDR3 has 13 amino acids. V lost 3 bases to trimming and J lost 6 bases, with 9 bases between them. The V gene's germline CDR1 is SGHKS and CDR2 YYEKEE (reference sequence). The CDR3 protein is CASSSGPHEKLFF. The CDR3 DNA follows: TGTGCCAGCAGCTCCGGGCCTCATGAAAAACTGTTTTTT.

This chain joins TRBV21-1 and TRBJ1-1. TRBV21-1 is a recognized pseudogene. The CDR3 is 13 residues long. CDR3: CASSKVFGVEAFF. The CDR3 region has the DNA TGTGCCAGCAGCAAAGTATTCGGGGTGGAAGCTTTCTTT.

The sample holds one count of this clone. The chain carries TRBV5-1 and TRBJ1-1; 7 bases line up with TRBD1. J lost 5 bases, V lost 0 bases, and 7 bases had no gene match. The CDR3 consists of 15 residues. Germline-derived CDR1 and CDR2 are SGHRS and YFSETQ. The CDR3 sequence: CASSLGQGWETEAFF. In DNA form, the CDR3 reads TGCGCCAGCAGCTTGGGACAGGGTTGGGAAACTGAAGCTTTCTTT.